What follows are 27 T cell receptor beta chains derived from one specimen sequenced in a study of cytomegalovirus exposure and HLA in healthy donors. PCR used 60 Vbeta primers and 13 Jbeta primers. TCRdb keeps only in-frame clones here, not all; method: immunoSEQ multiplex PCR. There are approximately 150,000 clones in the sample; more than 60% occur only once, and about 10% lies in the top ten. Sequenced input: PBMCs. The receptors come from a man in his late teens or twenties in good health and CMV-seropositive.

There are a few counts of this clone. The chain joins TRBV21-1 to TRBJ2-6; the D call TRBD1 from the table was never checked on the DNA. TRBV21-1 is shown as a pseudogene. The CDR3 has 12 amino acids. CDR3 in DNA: TGTGCCAGCAGCAAACGCCGGGACAGGATGACTTTC. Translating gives CASSKRRDRMTF.

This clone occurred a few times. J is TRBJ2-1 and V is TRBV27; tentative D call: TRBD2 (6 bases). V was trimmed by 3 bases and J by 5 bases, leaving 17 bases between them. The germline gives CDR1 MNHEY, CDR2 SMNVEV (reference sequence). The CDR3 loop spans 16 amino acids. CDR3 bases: TGTGCCAGCAGTTTCCTCGGGACTCAGTTAGACAATGAGCAGTTCTTC. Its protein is CASSFLGTQLDNEQFF.

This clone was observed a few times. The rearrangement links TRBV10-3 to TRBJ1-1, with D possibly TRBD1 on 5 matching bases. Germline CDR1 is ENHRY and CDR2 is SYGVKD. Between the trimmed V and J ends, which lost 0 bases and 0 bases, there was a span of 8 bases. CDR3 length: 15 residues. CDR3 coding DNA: TGTGCCATCAGTGAGTCCCCAGGGCTGAACACTGAAGCTTTCTTT. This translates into CAISESPGLNTEAFF.

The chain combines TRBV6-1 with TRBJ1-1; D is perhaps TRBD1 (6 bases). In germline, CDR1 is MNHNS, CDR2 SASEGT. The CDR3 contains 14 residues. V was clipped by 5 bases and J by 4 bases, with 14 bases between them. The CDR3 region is CASSQTRDITEAFF. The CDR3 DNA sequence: TGTGCCAGCAGTCAAACTCGGGACATCACTGAAGCTTTCTTT.

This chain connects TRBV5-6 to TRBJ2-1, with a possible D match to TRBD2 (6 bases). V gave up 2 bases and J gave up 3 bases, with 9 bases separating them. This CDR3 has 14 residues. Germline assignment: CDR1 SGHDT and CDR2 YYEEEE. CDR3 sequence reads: CASSFRGNYNEQFF. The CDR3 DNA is TGTGCCAGCAGCTTCCGCGGGAACTACAATGAGCAGTTCTTC.

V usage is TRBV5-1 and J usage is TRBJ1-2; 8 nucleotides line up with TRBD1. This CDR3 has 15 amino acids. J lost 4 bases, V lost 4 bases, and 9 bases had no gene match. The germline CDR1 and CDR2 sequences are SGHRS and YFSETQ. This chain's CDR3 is CASSNGQGEFYGYTF. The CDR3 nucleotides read TGCGCCAGCAGCAACGGACAGGGAGAGTTCTATGGCTACACCTTC.

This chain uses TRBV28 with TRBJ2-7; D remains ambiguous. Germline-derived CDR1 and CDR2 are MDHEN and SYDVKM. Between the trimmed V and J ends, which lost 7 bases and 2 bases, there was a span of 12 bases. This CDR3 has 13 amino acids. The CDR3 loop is CASIGTPTYEQYF. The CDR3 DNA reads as TGTGCCAGCATTGGTACACCCACCTACGAGCAGTACTTC.

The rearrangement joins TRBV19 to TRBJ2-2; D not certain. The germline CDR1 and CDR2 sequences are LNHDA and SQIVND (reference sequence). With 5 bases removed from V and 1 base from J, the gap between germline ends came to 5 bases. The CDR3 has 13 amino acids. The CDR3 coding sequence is TGTGCCAGTAGTCGACAGAACACCGGGGAGCTGTTTTTT. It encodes CASSRQNTGELFF.

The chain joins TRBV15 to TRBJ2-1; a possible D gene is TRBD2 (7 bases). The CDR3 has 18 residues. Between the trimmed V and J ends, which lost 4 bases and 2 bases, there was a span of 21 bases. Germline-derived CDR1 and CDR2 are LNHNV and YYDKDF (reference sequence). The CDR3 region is CATSIGGAWETTYNEQFF. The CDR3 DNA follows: TGTGCCACCAGCATAGGGGGGGCTTGGGAGACTACCTACAATGAGCAGTTCTTC.

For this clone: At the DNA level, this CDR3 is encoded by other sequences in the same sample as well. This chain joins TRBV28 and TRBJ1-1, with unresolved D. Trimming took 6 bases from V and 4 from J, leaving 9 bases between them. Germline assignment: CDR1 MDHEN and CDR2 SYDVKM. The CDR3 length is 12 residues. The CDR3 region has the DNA TGTGCCAGCAGCTCAGGAGGCACTGAAGCTTTCTTT. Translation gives CASSSGGTEAFF.

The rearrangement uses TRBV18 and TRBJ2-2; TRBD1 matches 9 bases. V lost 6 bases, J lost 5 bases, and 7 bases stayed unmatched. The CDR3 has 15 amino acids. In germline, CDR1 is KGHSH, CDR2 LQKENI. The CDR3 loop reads CASSGDRVVTGELFF. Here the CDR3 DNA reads TGTGCCAGCTCGGGGGACAGGGTCGTGACCGGGGAGCTGTTTTTT.

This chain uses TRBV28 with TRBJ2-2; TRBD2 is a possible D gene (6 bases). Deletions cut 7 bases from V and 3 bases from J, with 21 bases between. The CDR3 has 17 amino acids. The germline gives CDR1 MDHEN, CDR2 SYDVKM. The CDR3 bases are TGTGCCAGCACTCCGAGGGGCCTAGCGCAATACACCGGGGAGCTGTTTTTT. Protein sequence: CASTPRGLAQYTGELFF.

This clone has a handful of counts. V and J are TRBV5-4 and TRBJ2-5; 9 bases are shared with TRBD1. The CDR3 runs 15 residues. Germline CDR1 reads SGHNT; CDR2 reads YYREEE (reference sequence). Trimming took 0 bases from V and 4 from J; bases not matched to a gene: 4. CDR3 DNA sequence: TGTGCCAGCAGCTTGGGTGGGACAGGGAGAGAGACCCAGTACTTC. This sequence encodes CASSLGGTGRETQYF.

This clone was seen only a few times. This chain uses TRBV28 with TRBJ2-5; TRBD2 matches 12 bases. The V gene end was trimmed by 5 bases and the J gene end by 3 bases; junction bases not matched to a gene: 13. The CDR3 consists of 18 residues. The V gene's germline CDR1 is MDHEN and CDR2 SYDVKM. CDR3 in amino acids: CASSPRTSGTSLKETQYF. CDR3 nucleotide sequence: TGTGCCAGCAGTCCGAGGACTAGCGGGACGTCCCTAAAAGAGACCCAGTACTTC.

The CDR3 region is CASSEFRGRMDTQYF. CDR3 bases: TGTGCCAGCAGTGAATTCAGGGGGCGCATGGATACGCAGTATTTT. This rearrangement joins TRBV25-1 to TRBJ2-3; 8 positions agree with TRBD1. V was pared by 1 base and J by 6 bases, with 6 bases of the junction left unmatched. The CDR3 runs 15 residues. Germline lookup yields CDR1 MGHDK and CDR2 SYGVNS. The entire variable domain, with the rest obtained from reference TRBV25-1 and TRBJ2-3, is as follows: EADIYQTPRYLVIGTGKKITLECSQTMGHDKMYWYQQDPGMELHLIHYSYGVNSTEKGDLSSESTVSRIRTEHFPLTLESARPSHTSQYLCASSEFRGRMDTQYFGPGTRLTVL.

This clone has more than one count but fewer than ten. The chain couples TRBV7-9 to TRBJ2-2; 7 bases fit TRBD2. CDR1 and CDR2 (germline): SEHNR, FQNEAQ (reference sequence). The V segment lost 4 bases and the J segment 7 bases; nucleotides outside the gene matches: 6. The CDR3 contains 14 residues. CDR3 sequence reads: CASSWIAGLGELFF. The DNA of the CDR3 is TGTGCCAGCAGCTGGATAGCGGGCCTCGGGGAGCTGTTTTTT.

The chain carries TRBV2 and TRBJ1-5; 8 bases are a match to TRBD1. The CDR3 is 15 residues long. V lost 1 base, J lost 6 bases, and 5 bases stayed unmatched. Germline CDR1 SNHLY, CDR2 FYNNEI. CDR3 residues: CASSEGTGSGQPQHF. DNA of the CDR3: TGTGCCAGCAGTGAAGGGACAGGGAGCGGTCAGCCCCAGCATTTT. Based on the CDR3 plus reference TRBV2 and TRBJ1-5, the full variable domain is EPEVTQTPSHQVTQMGQEVILRCVPISNHLYFYWYRQILGQKVEFLVSFYNNEISEKSEIFDDQFSVERPDGSNFTLKIRSTKLEDSAMYFCASSEGTGSGQPQHFGDGTRLSIL.

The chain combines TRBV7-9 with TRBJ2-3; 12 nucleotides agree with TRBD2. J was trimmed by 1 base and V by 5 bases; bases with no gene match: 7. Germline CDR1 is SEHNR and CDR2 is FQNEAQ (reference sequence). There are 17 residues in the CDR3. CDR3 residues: CASSDLLAGGGTDTQYF. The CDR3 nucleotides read TGTGCCAGCAGCGACCTTCTAGCGGGAGGGGGCACAGATACGCAGTATTTT.

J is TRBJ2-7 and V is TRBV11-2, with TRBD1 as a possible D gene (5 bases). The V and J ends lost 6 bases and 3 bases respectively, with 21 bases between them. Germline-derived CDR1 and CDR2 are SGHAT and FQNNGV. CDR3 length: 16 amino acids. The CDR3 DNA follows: TGTGCCAGCAGTCCCGGTTACACCGGACAAGACTACGAGCAGTACTTC. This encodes CASSPGYTGQDYEQYF. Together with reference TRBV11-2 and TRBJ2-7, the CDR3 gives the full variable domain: EAGVAQSPRYKIIEKRQSVAFWCNPISGHATLYWYQQILGQGPKLLIQFQNNGVVDDSQLPKDRFSAERLKGVDSTLKIQPAKLEDSAVYLCASSPGYTGQDYEQYFGPGTRLTVT.

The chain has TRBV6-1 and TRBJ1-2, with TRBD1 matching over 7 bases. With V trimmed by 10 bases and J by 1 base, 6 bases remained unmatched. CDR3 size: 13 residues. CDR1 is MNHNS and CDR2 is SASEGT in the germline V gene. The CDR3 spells CATWDSFNYGYTF. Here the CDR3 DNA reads TGTGCCACCTGGGACAGCTTTAACTATGGCTACACCTTC.

The CDR3 reads CASSQVWDYPGDEQFF. The DNA of the CDR3 is TGTGCCAGCAGCCAAGTTTGGGACTACCCAGGCGATGAGCAGTTCTTC. The chain couples TRBV14 to TRBJ2-1, with TRBD2 identical over 7 bases. Germline V gene data show CDR1 as SGHDN and CDR2 as FVKESK. The CDR3 runs 16 residues. The V and J ends lost 1 base and 8 bases, in that order; junction bases with no gene match: 11.

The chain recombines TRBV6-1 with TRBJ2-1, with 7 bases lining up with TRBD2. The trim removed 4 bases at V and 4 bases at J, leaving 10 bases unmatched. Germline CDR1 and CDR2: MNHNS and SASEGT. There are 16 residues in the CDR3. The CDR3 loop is CASSGTSGTDYNEQFF. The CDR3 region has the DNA TGTGCCAGCAGTGGTACGAGCGGGACCGATTACAATGAGCAGTTCTTC.

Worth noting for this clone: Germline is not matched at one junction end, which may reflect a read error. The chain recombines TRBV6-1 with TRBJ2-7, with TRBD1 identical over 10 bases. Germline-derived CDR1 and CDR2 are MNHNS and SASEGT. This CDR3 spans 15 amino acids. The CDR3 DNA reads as TGTGCCAGCAGGGGGGGGAGACAGGGGGCCTACGGGCAGTACTTC. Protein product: CASRGGRQGAYGQYF.

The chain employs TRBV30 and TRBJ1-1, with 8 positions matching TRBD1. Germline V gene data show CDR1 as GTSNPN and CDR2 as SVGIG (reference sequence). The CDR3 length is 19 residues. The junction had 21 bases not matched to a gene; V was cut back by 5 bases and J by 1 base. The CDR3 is CAWENPDRVISGPNTEAFF. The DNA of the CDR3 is TGTGCCTGGGAAAATCCGGACAGGGTGATTTCTGGCCCGAACACTGAAGCTTTCTTT.

The CDR3 here is CASTHRGGLEGYGYTF. The DNA for the CDR3 is TGTGCCAGCACCCACCGGGGGGGGTTAGAGGGCTATGGCTACACCTTC. The V and J genes are TRBV11-2 and TRBJ1-2, with D perhaps matching TRBD1 (5 bases). The germline gives CDR1 SGHAT, CDR2 FQNNGV. The V gene lost 7 bases and the J gene lost 4 bases, with 22 bases spanning the gap. The CDR3 sequence is 16 residues long.

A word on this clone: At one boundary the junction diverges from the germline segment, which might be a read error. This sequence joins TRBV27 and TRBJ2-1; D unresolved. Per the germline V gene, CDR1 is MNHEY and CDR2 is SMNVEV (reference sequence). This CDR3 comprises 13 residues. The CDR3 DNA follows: TGTGCCAGCAGTCTATCATATTACAATGAGCAGTTCTTC. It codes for CASSLSYYNEQFF.

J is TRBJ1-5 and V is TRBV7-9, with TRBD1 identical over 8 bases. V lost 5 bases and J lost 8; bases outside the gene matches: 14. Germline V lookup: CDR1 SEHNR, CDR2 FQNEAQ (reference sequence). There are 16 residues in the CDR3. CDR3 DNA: TGTGCCAGCAGCCTCGGACAGGGCGGGTTCAGGGAGCCCCAGCATTTT. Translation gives CASSLGQGGFREPQHF.